The clone carrying this T cell receptor beta chain was recorded at least ten times. Its antigen is still unknown. In making TCR beta libraries, quantitative 5'-RACE with molecular barcodes was used. TCRdb independently ran MiXCR on the 5' RACE reads; one entry per CDR3 protein. The sample holds roughly 490,000 distinct CDR3 sequences, about 5.7% seen once. In germline, CDR1 is SGHAT, CDR2 FQDESV (reference sequence). This CDR3 comprises 20 residues. Trimming took off 5 bases at V and 4 bases at J, with 30 bases between the two ends. The data were taken from a study of CD8 T cells in ankylosing spondylitis. Regarding the study as a whole: Both synovial fluid and blood in reactive arthritis had previously been reported to carry some motif variants. Ankylosing spondylitis blood seemed to carry a telltale TCR beta motif made of roughly eight highly homologous variants. Reports say disease-linked clones showed up significantly more in matched ankylosing spondylitis synovial fluid. Researchers report that disease-linked clones proved CD8+ and relatively rare in peripheral blood.

The V call is TRBV11-1, the J call TRBJ2-4, with no clear D. The TCR originated in a male donor with ankylosing spondylitis. Sequencing input: blood, either unsorted or a sorted T cell fraction (not recorded which). CDR3 coding DNA: TGTGCCAGCAGCAGGTACCGGCCCTTATTGGAAAAATCGGAAAAAAACATTCAGTACTTC. Its protein product is CASSRYRPLLEKSEKNIQYF.